These 21 T cell receptor beta chains were all obtained from the same sample, sequenced in a study of OX40 agonist ivuxolimab in advanced cancers. Produced via immunoSEQ multiplex PCR; TCRdb's table is partial and in-frame only. The table lists about 6,100 clones, 77% of them singletons. Here the sequenced sample was CD4+ or CD8+ T cells sorted from blood, taken in a trial of the OX40 agonist ivuxolimab. The receptors were sampled from an adult with an advanced solid tumor such as melanoma, head and neck, liver or kidney cancer.

V and J are TRBV4-1 and TRBJ2-1, with D possibly matching TRBD2 (5 bases). Germline V gene sequence: CDR1 MGHRA, CDR2 YSYEKL. The V end was cut by 0 bases, the J end by 3 bases, with 12 bases between. The CDR3 totals 16 residues. The CDR3 here is CASSQDAGGLYNEQFF. The CDR3 nucleotides are TGCGCCAGCAGCCAAGATGCGGGTGGGCTCTACAATGAGCAGTTCTTC.

The J gene is TRBJ2-2, the V gene TRBV2; unclear D gene. V was cut by 4 bases and J by 7 bases, with 13 bases left in between. CDR3 length: 14 residues. Looked up from germline, CDR1 is SNHLY and CDR2 is FYNNEI. The CDR3 DNA is TGTGCCAGCAGTGGTCTGAGCATGGACGGGGAGCTGTTTTTT. As protein: CASSGLSMDGELFF.

The V gene is TRBV2, the J gene TRBJ2-6, with D possibly TRBD2 on 5 matching bases. Trimming pared 4 bases from V and 0 bases from J, leaving 10 bases between. The CDR3 spans 16 residues. Germline V gene sequence: CDR1 SNHLY, CDR2 FYNNEI. The CDR3 protein is CASSGSDYSGANVLTF. DNA for the CDR3: TGTGCCAGCAGTGGTTCAGACTACTCTGGGGCCAACGTCCTGACTTTC. The entire variable domain, with the rest obtained from reference TRBV2 and TRBJ2-6, is as follows: EPEVTQTPSHQVTQMGQEVILRCVPISNHLYFYWYRQILGQKVEFLVSFYNNEISEKSEIFDDQFSVERPDGSNFTLKIRSTKLEDSAMYFCASSGSDYSGANVLTFGAGSRLTVL.

This chain uses TRBV6-5 with TRBJ2-7, with 7 bases lining up with TRBD2. The CDR3 runs to 14 residues. Trimming cost V 2 bases and J 3 bases; bases outside gene matches: 4. Germline loops: CDR1 MNHEY, CDR2 SVGAGI. The CDR3 sequence: CASSYGGEGYEQYF. The CDR3 nucleotides are TGTGCCAGCAGTTACGGGGGGGAGGGCTACGAGCAGTACTTC.

The chain links TRBV13 to TRBJ2-3; 13 bases line up with TRBD2. Trimming took 7 bases from V and 4 from J; bases not matched to a gene: 5. CDR3 length: 15 residues. Germline-derived CDR1 and CDR2 are PRHDT and FYEKMQ (reference sequence). The CDR3 DNA follows: TGTGCCAGCATCCTCACTAGCGGGGGGGCAGATACGCAGTATTTT. This gives the protein CASILTSGGADTQYF.

On this clone itself: One end of the junction is discordant with germline, which a read error may explain. The rearrangement links TRBV29-1 to TRBJ1-2, with D maybe TRBD1 (5 bases). The germline V gene encodes CDR1 SQVTM and CDR2 ANQGSEA. This CDR3 spans 11 amino acids. The CDR3 DNA reads as TGCAGCGTTCACCCGGGGGACGGATCTTATTTC. Amino acids: CSVHPGDGSYF.

The chain is built from TRBV5-8 and TRBJ1-5; 7 nucleotides align to TRBD1. The CDR3 totals 15 residues. The trim removed 6 bases at V and 0 bases at J, leaving 6 bases unmatched. Germline lookup yields CDR1 SGHTS and CDR2 YDEGEE. CDR3 loop: CASNVRGDSNQPQHF. Written as DNA, the CDR3 is TGTGCCAGCAACGTCAGGGGGGATAGCAATCAGCCCCAGCATTTT.

This clone was observed a few times. V usage is TRBV5-6 and J usage is TRBJ1-1; the match to TRBD1 covers 8 bases. J was trimmed by 7 bases and V by 2 bases; bases with no gene match: 1. The CDR3 covers 12 residues. Germline CDR1 and CDR2: SGHDT and YYEEEE. This CDR3 reads CASSFGTGEAFF. The CDR3, as DNA: TGTGCCAGCAGCTTCGGGACAGGTGAAGCTTTCTTT.

This clone appeared a few times. The V call is TRBV27, the J call TRBJ2-1, with a weak D call TRBD2 (6 bases). Germline V gene data show CDR1 as MNHEY and CDR2 as SMNVEV (reference sequence). CDR3 length equals 13 residues. The ends were cut back, 6 bases at V and 8 bases at J, with 14 bases in the middle. The CDR3 coding sequence is TGTGCCAGCAGCCTCGGGAGTGTCCATGAGCAGTTCTTC. This sequence encodes CASSLGSVHEQFF.

The V call is TRBV11-2, the J call TRBJ2-7; D is unclear. The V gene's germline CDR1 is SGHAT and CDR2 FQNNGV. Trimming cost V 2 bases and J 0 bases, with 11 bases left between them. CDR3 size: 15 residues. Here the CDR3 reads CASSLNTDLSYEQYF. Here the CDR3 DNA reads TGTGCCAGCAGCTTAAATACGGATCTCTCCTACGAGCAGTACTTC.

This chain uses TRBV5-4 with TRBJ2-1; 8 bases align to TRBD2. Germline trimming cut 1 base from V and 2 bases from J; bases unmatched to any gene: 5. The CDR3 contains 16 residues. Germline CDR1 reads SGHNT; CDR2 reads YYREEE (reference sequence). CDR3 DNA: TGTGCCAGCAGCTTGCCGACTAGCGTTCCCTACAATGAGCAGTTCTTC. Protein: CASSLPTSVPYNEQFF.

The chain combines TRBV7-9 with TRBJ2-5; perhaps D is TRBD1 or TRBD2 (6 bases each). Trimming left V 5 bases short and J 4 bases short, with 17 bases between. The CDR3 runs to 15 residues. Germline CDR1 and CDR2: SEHNR and FQNEAQ (reference sequence). The CDR3 is CASSDIEGGPETQYF. As DNA, the CDR3 is TGTGCCAGCAGCGATATCGAAGGGGGGCCAGAGACCCAGTACTTC.

The J gene is TRBJ2-5, the V gene TRBV28; 7 bases fit TRBD2. The trim removed 3 bases at V and 5 bases at J, leaving 12 bases unmatched. Germline-derived CDR1 and CDR2 are MDHEN and SYDVKM. The CDR3 contains 16 residues. CDR3 in DNA: TGTGCCAGCAGTTTCCCCACGCGACTAGCAGACGAGACCCAGTACTTC. Its translation is CASSFPTRLADETQYF.

The gene calls are TRBV4-3 and TRBJ2-7; TRBD2 is a possible D gene (6 bases). Germline assignment: CDR1 LGHNA and CDR2 YSLEER. V was shortened by 0 bases and J by 3 bases, with 15 bases between the two germline ends. The CDR3 is 16 residues long. CDR3 in amino acids: CASSQDAGPLYYEQYF. In DNA form, the CDR3 reads TGCGCCAGCAGCCAAGATGCGGGACCTCTATACTACGAGCAGTACTTC.

The rearrangement uses TRBV27 and TRBJ2-4; D is uncertain. This CDR3 region has 16 residues. Germline CDR1 and CDR2: MNHEY and SMNVEV (reference sequence). Trimming took 0 bases from V and 0 from J, leaving 9 bases between them. CDR3 amino acids: CASSLSIGLAKNIQYF. CDR3 coding DNA: TGTGCCAGCAGTTTATCGATCGGTCTAGCCAAAAACATTCAGTACTTC.

The chain joins TRBV6-6 to TRBJ1-1; D is uncertain. This CDR3 is built from 15 residues. Trimming pared 4 bases from V and 1 base from J, leaving 13 bases between. The V gene's germline CDR1 is MNHNY and CDR2 SVGAGI (reference sequence). The CDR3 DNA is TGTGCCAGCAGTTCCTCCCCTTTTGAGAACACTGAAGCTTTCTTT. Translated, it gives CASSSSPFENTEAFF.

V usage is TRBV6-5 and J usage is TRBJ2-2; D remains unclear. V dropped 0 bases and J dropped 4 bases, with 3 bases sitting between them. Germline V gene data show CDR1 as MNHEY and CDR2 as SVGAGI. The CDR3 length is 13 residues. The CDR3 DNA follows: TGTGCCAGCAGTTACTCTCTCACCGGGGAGCTGTTTTTT. Amino acids: CASSYSLTGELFF.

In this sample, this clone is medium-sized. The chain is built from TRBV5-8 and TRBJ2-1, with 11 bases that match TRBD1. The J segment lost 6 bases and the V segment lost 1 base, leaving 12 bases of the junction unmatched. The germline CDR1 and CDR2 sequences are SGHTS and YDEGEE. This CDR3 is built from 18 residues. The CDR3 loop is CASSLITGTGGMRNEQFF. CDR3 DNA: TGTGCCAGCAGCTTGATAACAGGGACAGGGGGGATGCGCAATGAGCAGTTCTTC.

V usage is TRBV27 and J usage is TRBJ2-7; TRBD1 matches at 10 bases. V shed 2 bases and J 1 base; nucleotides not matched to a gene: 2. Per germline, CDR1 MNHEY and CDR2 SMNVEV (reference sequence). This CDR3 is built from 15 residues. The DNA for the CDR3 is TGTGCCAGCAGTTTAAGGGACAGGGGATCCTACGAGCAGTACTTC. It is translated as CASSLRDRGSYEQYF.

The chain combines TRBV5-6 with TRBJ2-7; weak D call: TRBD1 (6 bases). Deletions cut 1 base from V and 5 bases from J, with 7 bases between. CDR3 size: 12 residues. Germline V lookup: CDR1 SGHDT, CDR2 YYEEEE. This CDR3 is CASSLTGNEQYF. CDR3 DNA sequence: TGTGCCAGCAGCTTGACAGGGAACGAGCAGTACTTC.

V is TRBV9 and J is TRBJ2-1, with TRBD2 identical over 7 bases. The V and J ends lost 0 bases and 7 bases, in that order; junction bases with no gene match: 7. The CDR3 extends over 15 amino acids. Germline values: CDR1 SGDLS, CDR2 YYNGEE. The CDR3 sequence: CASSVGLAAGNEQFF. The CDR3 DNA sequence: TGTGCCAGCAGCGTAGGGCTAGCGGCGGGGAATGAGCAGTTCTTC. Full variable domain (remainder filled in from reference TRBV9 and TRBJ2-1): DSGVTQTPKHLITATGQRVTLRCSPRSGDLSVYWYQQSLDQGLQFLIQYYNGEERAKGNILERFSAQQFPDLHSELNLSSLELGDSALYFCASSVGLAAGNEQFFGPGTRLTVL.